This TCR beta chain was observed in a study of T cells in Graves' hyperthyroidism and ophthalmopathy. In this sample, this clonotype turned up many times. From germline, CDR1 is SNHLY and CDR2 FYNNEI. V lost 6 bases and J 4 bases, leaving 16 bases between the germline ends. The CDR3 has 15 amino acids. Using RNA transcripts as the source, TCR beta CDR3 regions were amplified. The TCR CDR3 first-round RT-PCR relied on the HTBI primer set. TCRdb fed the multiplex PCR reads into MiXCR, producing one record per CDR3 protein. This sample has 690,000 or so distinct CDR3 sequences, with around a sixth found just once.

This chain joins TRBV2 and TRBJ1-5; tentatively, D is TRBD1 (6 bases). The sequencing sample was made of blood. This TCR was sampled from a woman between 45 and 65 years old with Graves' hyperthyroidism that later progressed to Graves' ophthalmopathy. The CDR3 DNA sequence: TGTGCCAGCAGCGGGGGGGGGGGGCGGAATCAGCCCCAGCATTTT. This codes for CASSGGGGRNQPQHF.